This entry is about one T cell receptor beta chain. Its antigen is undetermined. Naivety in CD8+ T cells corresponded to a CD45RO-CCR7+CD27+CD95- phenotype. cDNA libraries for TRB were generated by 5' RACE incorporating UMI labels. TCRdb re-called the 5' RACE reads and catalogs CDR3 proteins one per entry, DNA excluded. The table for this sample gives 130,000 or so distinct CDR3 sequences. This sample is drawn from a study of CXCR3-negative and CXCR3-positive naive CD8 T cells. Overall study findings and caveats: Cryopreservation partially lowered CXCR3 expression, so most assays used fresh PBMCs. Both naive subsets had comparably high diversity; memory CD8+ cells much lower.

The CDR3 covers 13 residues. Germline lookup yields CDR1 LNHNV and CDR2 YYDKDF (reference sequence). Material for sequencing was naive CXCR3- CD8+ T cells from blood. As to subset: CD45RO-CCR7+CD27+CD95- naive CD8+ T cells lacking CXCR3 (TNR3-). V usage is TRBV15 and J usage is TRBJ2-3. The TCR originated in a human donor in good health. Some clones in this sample may be carry-over from other donors' samples. CDR3 amino acids: CATSRDRWGTQYF.